The 31 T cell receptor beta chains listed next were all sequenced from one sample in a study of blood T cell repertoires in COVID-19. Only in-frame clones appear in the TCRdb table, and some are missing; sequencing was by immunoSEQ multiplex PCR. Counted here are approximately 320,000 clones, roughly 90% occurring once; the ten biggest clones make up roughly 2.5%. The sample taken for sequencing was PBMCs or T cells enriched from blood (not recorded which). These receptors all stem from a man between 60 and 75 years old who had recovered from COVID-19.

This sequence joins TRBV2 and TRBJ2-7, with D perhaps matching TRBD1 (5 bases). This CDR3 contains 13 residues. V was pared by 7 bases and J by 2 bases, with 12 bases between. Germline values: CDR1 SNHLY, CDR2 FYNNEI. CDR3 region: CASTPTGTYEQYF. The DNA for the CDR3 is TGTGCCAGCACCCCTACAGGAACCTACGAGCAGTACTTC.

The chain links TRBV10-3 to TRBJ1-1, with D perhaps TRBD1 (5 bases). Germline assignment: CDR1 ENHRY and CDR2 SYGVKD. This CDR3 has 13 residues. Trimming removed 6 bases from V and 4 bases from J, with 12 bases in between. CDR3 protein: CAIRGLEVTEAFF. In nucleotides, the CDR3 is TGTGCCATCAGGGGGCTTGAAGTCACTGAAGCTTTCTTT.

The chain combines TRBV5-1 with TRBJ2-1; perhaps TRBD2 as D (6 bases). Germline CDR1 reads SGHRS; CDR2 reads YFSETQ. This CDR3 is built from 14 residues. V was pared by 4 bases and J by 6 bases, with 14 bases between. Here the CDR3 DNA reads TGCGCCAGCAGCCCATACACCGGGAGCAATGAGCAGTTCTTC. Residues: CASSPYTGSNEQFF. The variable domain in full, with the rest retrieved from reference TRBV5-1 and TRBJ2-1, is KAGVTQTPRYLIKTRGQQVTLSCSPISGHRSVSWYQQTPGQGLQFLFEYFSETQRNKGNFPGRFSGRQFSNSRSEMNVSTLELGDSALYLCASSPYTGSNEQFFGPGTRLTVL.

V is TRBV7-9 and J is TRBJ2-2; perhaps TRBD1 as D (5 bases). CDR3 length: 16 residues. V was clipped by 1 base and J by 1 base, with 10 bases between them. Germline V gene lookup returns CDR1 SEHNR and CDR2 FQNEAQ (reference sequence). CDR3 DNA: TGTGCCAGCAGCTTAGGAGTAGGGGTGAACACCGGGGAGCTGTTTTTT. Translated: CASSLGVGVNTGELFF.

The V call is TRBV5-5, the J call TRBJ1-3; 9 bases are a match to TRBD1. This CDR3 region has 14 residues. Germline CDR1 SGHKS, CDR2 YYEKEE (reference sequence). The V segment lost 4 bases and the J segment 7 bases; nucleotides outside the gene matches: 6. The CDR3 DNA reads as TGTGCCAGCAGCGACGGGACAGGGCGGAACACCATATATTTT. This translates into CASSDGTGRNTIYF.

This chain connects TRBV3-1 (or the pseudogene TRBV3-2) to TRBJ1-3, with 7 bases matching TRBD1. Germline loops: CDR1 LGHDT, CDR2 YNNKEL (reference sequence). Germline trimming cut 4 bases from V and 2 bases from J; bases unmatched to any gene: 2. This CDR3 is built from 14 residues. Written as DNA, the CDR3 is TGTGCCAGCAGCCTAGGGACAGCTGGAAACACCATATATTTT. This encodes CASSLGTAGNTIYF.

The chain carries TRBV11-2 and TRBJ1-1; D gene uncertain. Germline-derived CDR1 and CDR2 are SGHAT and FQNNGV. V was cut by 1 base and J by 2 bases, with 8 bases left in between. This CDR3 spans 14 amino acids. This CDR3 reads CASSLGESNTEAFF. The CDR3 DNA reads TGTGCCAGCAGCTTAGGTGAGAGTAACACTGAAGCTTTCTTT.

This sequence joins TRBV7-9 and TRBJ1-2, with 9 bases aligning to TRBD1. J lost 0 bases, V lost 5 bases, and 13 bases had no gene match. CDR1 and CDR2 from the germline V gene are SEHNR and FQNEAQ (reference sequence). The CDR3 covers 18 residues. CDR3 in DNA: TGTGCCAGCAGCCTCTCGCCCCCGGGACAGGGTTCTAACTATGGCTACACCTTC. Residues: CASSLSPPGQGSNYGYTF.

The V call is TRBV4-2, the J call TRBJ1-2, with TRBD1 identical over 9 bases. With 1 base clipped from V and 8 bases from J, the junction kept 8 bases outside the gene matches. This CDR3 contains 15 residues. Germline lookup yields CDR1 LGHNA and CDR2 YNFKEQ. The CDR3 region is CASSQGDRAGGGYTF. The CDR3 DNA follows: TGTGCCAGCAGCCAAGGGGACAGGGCCGGCGGAGGCTACACCTTC.

The rearrangement uses TRBV5-8 and TRBJ2-3; D not certain. Germline CDR1 reads SGHTS; CDR2 reads YDEGEE. Trimming left V 4 bases short and J 2 bases short, with 8 bases between. CDR3 length equals 13 residues. CDR3 sequence: CASSTTLTDTQYF. CDR3 DNA sequence: TGTGCCAGCAGCACAACCCTCACAGATACGCAGTATTTT.

The chain employs TRBV9 and TRBJ2-1, with 10 positions matching TRBD1. Germline CDR1 reads SGDLS; CDR2 reads YYNGEE. The J segment lost 2 bases and the V segment lost 5 bases, leaving 4 bases of the junction unmatched. The CDR3 totals 15 residues. CDR3 in DNA: TGTGCCAGCAGACCTGGACAGGGGGCCTACAATGAGCAGTTCTTC. Protein sequence: CASRPGQGAYNEQFF.

The chain employs TRBV5-1 and TRBJ1-4; 9 positions match TRBD1. With 0 bases clipped from V and 5 bases from J, the junction kept 5 bases outside the gene matches. The CDR3 consists of 16 residues. Germline loops: CDR1 SGHRS, CDR2 YFSETQ. The CDR3: CASSLVSGTGNEKLFF. As DNA, the CDR3 is TGCGCCAGCAGCTTGGTTTCGGGGACAGGGAATGAAAAACTGTTTTTT.

V and J are TRBV7-3 and TRBJ2-6, with D hard to call. The CDR3 sequence is 13 residues long. Trimming took 6 bases from V and 2 from J, leaving 5 bases between them. Germline V lookup: CDR1 SGHTA, CDR2 FQGTGA. The chain's CDR3 is CASRATGANVLTF. The CDR3 nucleotides read TGTGCCAGCAGGGCAACTGGGGCCAACGTCCTGACTTTC.

This clone was picked up a small number of times. This sequence joins TRBV7-2 and TRBJ2-5; D is ambiguous. The CDR3 is 11 amino acids. Trimming took 4 bases from V and 3 from J, leaving 3 bases between them. Germline-derived CDR1 and CDR2 are SGHTA and FQGNSA. DNA for the CDR3: TGTGCCAGCAGCTCAGAAGAGACCCAGTACTTC. This gives the protein CASSSEETQYF.

This chain joins TRBV11-2 and TRBJ1-1; no reliable D call. CDR1 is SGHAT and CDR2 is FQNNGV in the germline V gene. This CDR3 comprises 12 residues. V lost 5 bases and J 0 bases, leaving 4 bases between the germline ends. CDR3 in amino acids: CASSPMNTEAFF. For the CDR3, the DNA is TGTGCCAGCAGCCCAATGAACACTGAAGCTTTCTTT.

Only one count was recorded for this clone. The chain is built from TRBV6-5 and TRBJ2-3, with D possibly being TRBD1 (6 bases). Trimming stripped 8 bases from V and 3 bases from J, with 15 bases between. Germline assignment: CDR1 MNHEY and CDR2 SVGAGI. The CDR3 covers 14 residues. Written as DNA, the CDR3 is TGTGCCAGCGGATGGGGGCCCAGGACAGATACGCAGTATTTT. Translation gives CASGWGPRTDTQYF.

The rearrangement joins TRBV11-2 to TRBJ2-2; 8 nucleotides agree with TRBD2. V trimming: 5 bases; J trimming: 7 bases; junction bases outside the gene matches: 9. Germline-derived CDR1 and CDR2 are SGHAT and FQNNGV. The CDR3 is 15 amino acids. The CDR3 sequence is CASSPTGGAGGELFF. The CDR3, as DNA: TGTGCCAGCAGCCCCACGGGAGGGGCGGGCGGGGAGCTGTTTTTT.

The gene calls are TRBV5-1 and TRBJ2-5; possible D gene TRBD2, 8 bases. The CDR3 spans 15 residues. V lost 4 bases, J lost 5 bases, and 18 bases lay in between. Germline V gene lookup returns CDR1 SGHRS and CDR2 YFSETQ. CDR3 sequence: CASSPGGGSPETQYF. The CDR3 bases are TGCGCCAGCAGCCCGGGAGGGGGCTCTCCGGAGACCCAGTACTTC.

In this sample, this clone turned up a few times. This sequence joins TRBV7-2 and TRBJ1-1; weak D call: TRBD1 (6 bases). Germline assignment: CDR1 SGHTA and CDR2 FQGNSA. V lost 4 bases and J 5 bases, leaving 17 bases between the germline ends. This CDR3 region has 15 residues. CDR3 sequence: CASSSAGTIRTEAFF. CDR3 nucleotide sequence: TGTGCCAGCAGCTCCGCCGGGACAATCAGGACTGAAGCTTTCTTT.

The CDR3 DNA is TGTGCCAGCACCCAGACCGGGACTAGCGGGCTCGATGAGCAGTTCTTC. Its protein product is CASTQTGTSGLDEQFF. The chain links TRBV3-1 (or the pseudogene TRBV3-2) to TRBJ2-1, with TRBD2 matching 12 bases. V was pared by 7 bases and J by 8 bases, with 12 bases of the junction left unmatched. Germline V lookup: CDR1 LGHDT, CDR2 YNNKEL (reference sequence). CDR3 length: 16 amino acids.

V is TRBV11-3 and J is TRBJ2-1; 9 positions match TRBD1. Germline values: CDR1 SGHNT, CDR2 YENEEA. After removal of 1 base from V and 6 bases from J, the junction contained 7 bases not matched to a gene. The CDR3 sequence is 16 residues long. The CDR3 is CASSLARDREINEQFF. CDR3 DNA sequence: TGTGCCAGCAGCTTAGCCCGGGACAGGGAAATCAATGAGCAGTTCTTC.

In this sample, this clone turned up once. V is TRBV7-6 and J is TRBJ1-4, with a tentative D call TRBD1 (6 bases). This CDR3 is built from 16 residues. V lost 2 bases and J lost 7, with 17 bases in between. From germline, CDR1 is SGHVS and CDR2 FNYEAQ. The CDR3 coding sequence is TGTGCCAGCAGCTTAAATTTACCAGGGGTAAGTGAAAAACTGTTTTTT. It translates to CASSLNLPGVSEKLFF.

The chain recombines TRBV7-2 with TRBJ2-2, with TRBD2 identical over 10 bases. The germline V gene has CDR1 SGHTA and CDR2 FQGNSA. With 4 bases clipped from V and 2 bases from J, the junction kept 1 base outside the gene matches. The CDR3 is made up of 15 amino acids. The CDR3 coding sequence is TGTGCCAGCAGCTCTAGCGGGGGTAACACCGGGGAGCTGTTTTTT. Translated, it gives CASSSSGGNTGELFF.

J is TRBJ2-5 and V is TRBV10-1; 9 positions match TRBD2. With V trimmed by 6 bases and J by 2 bases, 10 bases remained unmatched. Germline assignment: CDR1 WNHNN and CDR2 SYGVQD (reference sequence). This CDR3 region has 16 residues. The CDR3 sequence is CASSSGGSGRQETQYF. DNA for the CDR3: TGCGCCAGCAGCTCGGGAGGTAGCGGGAGACAAGAGACCCAGTACTTC.

The rearrangement joins TRBV18 to TRBJ1-2; tentative D call: TRBD1 (6 bases). This CDR3 has 15 residues. CDR1 is KGHSH and CDR2 is LQKENI in the germline V gene. The V end was cut by 3 bases, the J end by 0 bases, with 11 bases between. The CDR3 DNA is TGTGCCAGCTCACCGATCCAGGGGACTAACTATGGCTACACCTTC. As protein: CASSPIQGTNYGYTF.

J is TRBJ2-5 and V is TRBV7-6; D perhaps matches TRBD1 (6 bases). Germline-derived CDR1 and CDR2 are SGHVS and FNYEAQ. The CDR3 consists of 15 residues. Between the trimmed V and J ends, which lost 5 bases and 2 bases, there was a span of 15 bases. CDR3 region: CASSLLPGQQETQYF. CDR3 nucleotide sequence: TGTGCCAGCAGCCTCCTCCCGGGACAACAAGAGACCCAGTACTTC.

This chain joins TRBV4-1 and TRBJ2-5, with D perhaps TRBD1 (6 bases). The ends were cut back, 1 base at V and 1 base at J, with 10 bases in the middle. CDR1 is MGHRA, CDR2 YSYEKL, per germline. The CDR3 runs to 15 residues. CDR3 nucleotides: TGCGCCAGCAGCCAAGTTACAGGGACCCAAGAGACCCAGTACTTC. Protein sequence: CASSQVTGTQETQYF.

The chain uses TRBV9 and TRBJ1-3; maybe TRBD1 (6 bases). Germline V gene data show CDR1 as SGDLS and CDR2 as YYNGEE. Trimming removed 2 bases from V and 0 bases from J, with 9 bases in between. The CDR3 spans 15 residues. The CDR3 DNA is TGTGCCAGCAGCGTCCGAGGGGGCTCTGGAAACACCATATATTTT. Its translation: CASSVRGGSGNTIYF.

The V gene is TRBV9, the J gene TRBJ2-5; 9 bases map to TRBD2. The CDR3 runs 18 residues. Trimming removed 0 bases from V and 2 bases from J; junction bases left unmatched: 11. Looked up from germline, CDR1 is SGDLS and CDR2 is YYNGEE. The CDR3 DNA reads as TGTGCCAGCAGCGTAGCGTTAGGTAGCGGGAGACCTCAAGAGACCCAGTACTTC. Its protein is CASSVALGSGRPQETQYF.

In this sample, this clone turned up a few times. V is TRBV3-1 (or the pseudogene TRBV3-2) and J is TRBJ2-7, with D possibly matching TRBD1 (6 bases). CDR3 length: 15 residues. Trimming took 1 base from V and 0 from J, leaving 10 bases between them. Germline loops: CDR1 LGHDT, CDR2 YNNKEL (reference sequence). The CDR3 DNA sequence: TGTGCCAGCAGCCAAGGGACAGCTAGCTCCTACGAGCAGTACTTC. It translates to CASSQGTASSYEQYF.

The CDR3 sequence: CASSSGNTDEKLFF. The CDR3 coding sequence is TGTGCCAGCAGCTCGGGGAATACGGATGAAAAACTGTTTTTT. The gene calls are TRBV7-9 and TRBJ1-4, with D hard to call. Per germline, CDR1 SEHNR and CDR2 FQNEAQ (reference sequence). CDR3 length: 14 residues. The V end was cut by 4 bases, the J end by 6 bases, with 12 bases between.